The present TCR beta chain was sequenced within a study of type 1 and type 2 diabetes patients. The overall study: The cohort mixed type 1 diabetes, type 2 diabetes and nondiabetic donors.

The PCR template was genomic DNA. The TCR beta CDR3 region was amplified using 30 forward and 13 reverse primers. Each CDR3 protein is one row after TCRdb ran MiXCR on the multiplex PCR reads. This sample has more than 250,000 distinct CDR3 sequences; roughly 50% occur once, and the top ten carry about an eighth. The sequenced sample consisted of peripheral blood mononuclear cells (PBMCs). The clonotype was recovered from a man aged 18-30 years with type 2 diabetes.

The CDR3 DNA sequence: TGTGCCAGCAGCTTTAAACCCTACGAGCAGTACTTC. As protein: CASSFKPYEQYF. This chain uses TRBV6-5 with TRBJ2-7; D uncertain. The germline V gene encodes CDR1 MNHEY and CDR2 SVGAGI. Trimming removed 6 bases from V and 2 bases from J, with 8 bases in between. The CDR3 runs 12 residues.